This TCR beta chain comes out of a study of beta chain features in type 1 diabetes. Study-level points and caveats: In comparison with healthy donors, patients had naive, central memory and Treg TCRB repertoires that appeared more similar. Type 1 diabetes patients showed fewer insertions and more deletions at VDJ junctions.

Expressed TCRB transcripts were sequenced after all isolated RNA was converted to cDNA. Average reads for naive, central memory and regulatory T cell samples were about 3.57 million. Method: immunoSEQ multiplex PCR; TCRdb's copy keeps in-frame clones and lacks some. The sample holds some 270,000 clones, 13% to 15% seen once. This clone was seen only a few times. Its antigen is as yet unknown. CDR3 size: 14 residues. CDR1 SGHTA and CDR2 FQGNSA come from the germline V gene. With 2 bases removed from V and 5 bases from J, the gap between germline ends came to 9 bases. This chain joins TRBV7-2 and TRBJ2-2, with D unresolved. The TCR was taken from a woman aged 40 to 55 in good health. What was sequenced was naive CD4+ T cells from blood. CDR3 region: CASSLQLRTGELFF. The CDR3, as DNA: TGTGCCAGCAGCTTACAACTCCGGACCGGGGAGCTGTTTTTT.